These T cell receptor beta chains were read from a single sample in a study of blood T cells in healthy people across ages. TCRdb re-derived calls from the 5' RACE reads in MiXCR, one entry per CDR3 protein. This table holds under 800,000 distinct CDR3 sequences, around 20% found once. The specimen sequenced was blood. These receptors all stem from a man between 65 and 85 years old in good health. Each CDR3 is given with its conserved first and last residue. Fields, in order: clone size, V gene, J gene, D gene, CDR3 protein, CDR3 DNA. The D gene is left open where the match is weak. Some rows have no size entry. The others give once, few or many, or a class for an expanded clone.

NA	TRBV7-8	TRBJ1-5	NA	CASSLYGGRPGPQHF	TGTGCCAGCAGCCTCTATGGGGGGAGGCCAGGGCCCCAGCATTTT
few	TRBV3-1	TRBJ2-5	NA	CASSQVMDGTQYF	TGTGCCAGCAGCCAAGTAATGGATGGGACCCAGTACTTC
NA	TRBV3-1	TRBJ2-5	NA	CATGGVSFGETQYF	TGTGCCACTGGGGGTGTTAGTTTTGGAGAGACCCAGTACTTC
NA	TRBV7-6	TRBJ2-7	NA	CASSATNEQYF	TGTGCCAGCAGCGCCACGAACGAGCAGTACTTC
few	TRBV29-1	TRBJ1-2	NA	CSVQQGGYTF	TGCAGCGTCCAACAGGGTGGCTACACCTTC
NA	TRBV5-5	TRBJ1-3	NA	CASSQGDGNTIYF	TGTGCCAGCAGCCAGGGTGATGGAAACACCATATATTTT
few	TRBV4-3	TRBJ2-3	NA	CASSQDVGSPTDTQYF	TGCGCCAGCAGCCAAGACGTCGGGAGCCCGACAGATACGCAGTATTTT
NA	TRBV20-1	TRBJ2-4	NA	CSARSQNIQYF	TGCAGTGCTAGATCCCAAAACATTCAGTACTTC
many	TRBV28	TRBJ2-5	NA	CASSLRQETQYF	TGTGCCAGCAGCTTAAGGCAAGAGACCCAGTACTTC
few	TRBV7-2	TRBJ2-1	TRBD2	CASSSIGTSGAEQFF	TGTGCCAGCAGCTCGATCGGGACTAGCGGGGCCGAGCAGTTCTTC
few	TRBV7-3	TRBJ2-1	NA	CASSLTNYNEQFF	TGTGCCAGCAGCTTAACTAACTACAATGAGCAGTTCTTC
few	TRBV7-8	TRBJ2-1	TRBD2	CASSSRPGLRVYEQFF	TGTGCCAGCAGCTCCCGACCGGGACTAAGAGTATATGAGCAGTTCTTC
few	TRBV7-8	TRBJ2-5	TRBD2	CASSHGGETQYF	TGTGCCAGCAGCCACGGGGGGGAGACCCAGTACTTC
many	TRBV7-8	TRBJ2-1	NA	CATPGYEQFF	TGTGCAACGCCAGGGTATGAGCAGTTCTTC
few	TRBV4-1	TRBJ2-3	NA	CASSQWRADGGDTQYF	TGCGCCAGCAGCCAATGGAGGGCGGACGGCGGAGATACGCAGTATTTT
few	TRBV5-1	TRBJ2-6	NA	CASSPSGSGANVLTF	TGCGCCAGCAGCCCGTCAGGCTCTGGGGCCAACGTCCTGACTTTC